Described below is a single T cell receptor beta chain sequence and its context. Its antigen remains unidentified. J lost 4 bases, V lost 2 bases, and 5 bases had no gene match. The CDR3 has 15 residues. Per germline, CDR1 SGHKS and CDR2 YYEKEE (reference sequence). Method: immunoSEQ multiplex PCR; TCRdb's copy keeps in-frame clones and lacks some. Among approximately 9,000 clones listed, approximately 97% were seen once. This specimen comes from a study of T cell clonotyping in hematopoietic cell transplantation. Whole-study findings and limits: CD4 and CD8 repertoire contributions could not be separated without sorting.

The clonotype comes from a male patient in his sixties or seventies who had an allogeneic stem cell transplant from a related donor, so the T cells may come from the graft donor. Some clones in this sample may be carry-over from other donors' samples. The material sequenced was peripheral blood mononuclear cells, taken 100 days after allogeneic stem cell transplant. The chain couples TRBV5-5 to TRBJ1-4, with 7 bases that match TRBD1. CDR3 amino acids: CASSLQGQGNEKLFF. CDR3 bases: TGTGCCAGCAGCTTACAGGGGCAGGGTAATGAAAAACTGTTTTTT.